The 32 T cell receptor beta chains below come from one sample, sequenced in a study of a mutant IDH1 vaccine in newly diagnosed glioma. No cognate antigen is known for these TCRs. Sequencing was performed with immunoSEQ multiplex PCR; in TCRdb, only in-frame clones are kept and a portion is missing. The sample lists about 50,000 clones; 92% were seen once. Noted time point: week 35, safety follow-up. Each dose of the vaccine consisted of 300 ug of mutant IDH1 20-mer peptide, with topical imiquimod. The sample was PBMCs, taken from a glioma patient whose treatment included an IDH1 peptide vaccine. The source of these receptors is a man aged 45-65 years with glioma.

V usage is TRBV27 and J usage is TRBJ2-7; 7 nucleotides match TRBD1. The V gene's germline CDR1 is MNHEY and CDR2 SMNVEV (reference sequence). V gave up 5 bases and J gave up 4 bases; unmatched junction bases: 11. The CDR3 is made up of 15 amino acids. The CDR3 region is CASSATGQSPYEQYF. The CDR3 DNA sequence: TGTGCCAGCAGTGCCACGGGACAGAGCCCGTACGAGCAGTACTTC.

V usage is TRBV4-2 and J usage is TRBJ2-7, with 8 nucleotides matching TRBD2. Germline loops: CDR1 LGHNA, CDR2 YNFKEQ. The CDR3 sequence is 15 residues long. The J segment lost 0 bases and the V segment lost 4 bases, leaving 5 bases of the junction unmatched. The DNA of the CDR3 is TGTGCCAGCAGCCGAGCGGGGGAAACCTCCTACGAGCAGTACTTC. Translated: CASSRAGETSYEQYF.

V usage is TRBV4-3 and J usage is TRBJ2-2; 10 bases fit TRBD2. The CDR3 has 15 residues. Germline V CDR1 and CDR2: LGHNA, YSLEER. V lost 0 bases and J lost 13; bases outside the gene matches: 8. For the CDR3, the DNA is TGCGCCAGCAGCCAAGATAGACTAGCGGGTTTAGGGCTGTTTTTT. Protein product: CASSQDRLAGLGLFF.

The chain links TRBV7-9 to TRBJ1-2; perhaps TRBD1 as D (5 bases). Germline assignment: CDR1 SEHNR and CDR2 FQNEAQ (reference sequence). V was cut by 5 bases and J by 4 bases, with 23 bases left in between. The CDR3 has 17 residues. CDR3 nucleotides: TGTGCCAGCAGCCACGGCGGGGGGTCAGCCGGGGGCTATGGCTACACCTTC. Its translation is CASSHGGGSAGGYGYTF.

This clone was seen only once. Here the CDR3 DNA reads TGCACCAGCACCGGGACAGGGGCGGTTTTTGCCAAAAACATTCAGTACTTC. Translating it yields CTSTGTGAVFAKNIQYF. The gene calls are TRBV1 and TRBJ2-4; the D segment call TRBD1 is taken from the table without a DNA check. TRBV1 is designated a pseudogene. The CDR3 covers 17 residues.

The chain couples TRBV7-2 to TRBJ1-5; 9 positions agree with TRBD1. V shed 0 bases and J 6 bases; nucleotides not matched to a gene: 9. This CDR3 region has 17 residues. Germline values: CDR1 SGHTA, CDR2 FQGNSA. CDR3 sequence reads: CASSLAGTGLQGQPQHF. The CDR3 DNA sequence: TGTGCCAGCAGCTTAGCGGGGACAGGGCTCCAGGGTCAGCCCCAGCATTTT.

The rearrangement links TRBV28 to TRBJ1-2; tentatively, D is TRBD1 (6 bases). The V and J ends lost 3 bases and 3 bases respectively, with 14 bases between them. The CDR3 is made up of 15 amino acids. Germline V gene data show CDR1 as MDHEN and CDR2 as SYDVKM. CDR3: CASSFSGALDYGYTF. The CDR3 nucleotides read TGTGCCAGCAGTTTTTCAGGGGCACTGGACTATGGCTACACCTTC.

The chain recombines TRBV6-5 with TRBJ2-7; TRBD1 matches 10 bases. V was clipped by 4 bases and J by 3 bases; unmatched bases: 3. In germline, CDR1 is MNHEY, CDR2 SVGAGI. The CDR3 consists of 14 residues. DNA of the CDR3: TGTGCCAGCAGTTTTGGGACAGGGGACTACGAGCAGTACTTC. Its translation is CASSFGTGDYEQYF.

The chain is built from TRBV7-2 and TRBJ1-2, with D possibly TRBD1 on 5 matching bases. The V and J ends lost 1 base and 4 bases respectively, with 10 bases between them. In germline, CDR1 is SGHTA, CDR2 FQGNSA. The CDR3 contains 14 residues. CDR3 loop: CASSLGGSSYGYTF. The DNA of the CDR3 is TGTGCCAGCAGCTTAGGGGGGTCAAGCTATGGCTACACCTTC.

The chain carries TRBV29-1 and TRBJ1-1, with a possible D match to TRBD1 (5 bases). The V gene lost 5 bases and the J gene lost 2 bases, with 12 bases spanning the gap. The CDR3 is 13 residues long. Germline CDR1 reads SQVTM; CDR2 reads ANQGSEA. DNA of the CDR3: TGCAGCGTTCATAGAGGGGTAAACACTGAAGCTTTCTTT. Its protein product is CSVHRGVNTEAFF.

The chain links TRBV2 to TRBJ2-2; D unclear. Looked up from germline, CDR1 is SNHLY and CDR2 is FYNNEI. The CDR3 is made up of 14 amino acids. Between the trimmed V and J ends, which lost 5 bases and 0 bases, there was a span of 7 bases. This CDR3 reads CASSPEANTGELFF. The CDR3 DNA reads as TGTGCCAGCAGTCCCGAAGCGAACACCGGGGAGCTGTTTTTT.

This rearrangement joins TRBV4-1 to TRBJ2-2, with a possible D match to TRBD1 (6 bases). This CDR3 region has 15 residues. V was pared by 4 bases and J by 5 bases, with 14 bases between. Germline assignment: CDR1 MGHRA and CDR2 YSYEKL. This chain's CDR3 is CASSPGTPFTGELFF. The CDR3 coding sequence is TGCGCCAGCAGCCCAGGGACACCTTTTACCGGGGAGCTGTTTTTT.

This chain uses TRBV6-5 with TRBJ2-2; D is uncertain. V was cut by 6 bases and J by 8 bases, with 7 bases left in between. Germline loops: CDR1 MNHEY, CDR2 SVGAGI. This CDR3 has 11 amino acids. In nucleotides, the CDR3 is TGTGCCAGCAGAACGACAGGGGAGCTGTTTTTT. Amino acid sequence: CASRTTGELFF.

The chain employs TRBV16 and TRBJ1-1; D is ambiguous. With 4 bases removed from V and 3 bases from J, the gap between germline ends came to 9 bases. The CDR3 has 13 amino acids. CDR1 is KGHSY, CDR2 FQNENV, per germline. For the CDR3, the DNA is TGTGCCAGCAGCCCTCGGATGCACACTGAAGCTTTCTTT. Translating gives CASSPRMHTEAFF.

In its sample, this clone was seen once. The chain carries TRBV5-4 and TRBJ2-3; possibly TRBD2 for D (5 bases). This CDR3 has 14 amino acids. Deletions cut 4 bases from V and 3 bases from J, with 12 bases between. Per the germline V gene, CDR1 is SGHNT and CDR2 is YYREEE (reference sequence). CDR3 DNA sequence: TGTGCCAGCAGCAGTAAGACGGGAACAGATACGCAGTATTTT. Its translation: CASSSKTGTDTQYF.

The table lists this clone with a few counts. V usage is TRBV7-8 and J usage is TRBJ1-3, with D tentatively TRBD1 (6 bases). V gave up 2 bases and J gave up 2 bases, with 7 bases separating them. Germline CDR1 is SGHVS and CDR2 is FQNEAQ. The CDR3 spans 14 residues. The CDR3 reads CASSLQGPGNTIYF. CDR3 nucleotides: TGTGCCAGCAGCTTACAGGGGCCTGGAAACACCATATATTTT.

The chain has TRBV6-6 and TRBJ1-5; D uncertain. The CDR3 spans 12 residues. Germline V gene lookup returns CDR1 MNHNY and CDR2 SVGAGI (reference sequence). V was trimmed by 2 bases and J by 5 bases, leaving 4 bases between them. The CDR3 sequence is CASSYGDQPQHF. For the CDR3, the DNA is TGTGCCAGCAGTTACGGCGATCAGCCCCAGCATTTT.

This rearrangement joins TRBV25-1 to TRBJ1-2, with D unclear. Trimming removed 2 bases from V and 4 bases from J, with 14 bases in between. CDR3 length: 15 residues. The germline V gene has CDR1 MGHDK and CDR2 SYGVNS. For the CDR3, the DNA is TGTGCCAGCAGTGAAAAGGGCAGCAAATTCTATGGCTACACCTTC. It translates to CASSEKGSKFYGYTF.

The chain carries TRBV4-2 and TRBJ2-5; D possibly uses TRBD1 or TRBD2 (5 bases each). The V end was cut by 3 bases, the J end by 5 bases, with 10 bases between. CDR1 and CDR2 from the germline V gene are LGHNA and YNFKEQ. This CDR3 is built from 13 residues. The CDR3 sequence: CASSQGVRETQYF. CDR3 bases: TGTGCCAGCAGCCAGGGGGTTAGGGAGACCCAGTACTTC.

This clone was seen a handful of times. The chain combines TRBV19 with TRBJ2-3; weak D call: TRBD2 (6 bases). V dropped 6 bases and J dropped 6 bases, with 10 bases sitting between them. Germline V gene data show CDR1 as LNHDA and CDR2 as SQIVND (reference sequence). The CDR3 is 12 residues long. The CDR3 protein is CASRLSGDTQYF. CDR3 sequence (DNA): TGTGCCAGTAGACTTAGCGGCGATACGCAGTATTTT.

This clone came up once. This sequence joins TRBV7-2 and TRBJ1-1; 8 bases line up with TRBD1. Per germline, CDR1 SGHTA and CDR2 FQGNSA. The CDR3 is 15 amino acids. V lost 4 bases, J lost 0 bases, and 4 bases stayed unmatched. CDR3 sequence: CASSSQGAMNTEAFF. Written as DNA, the CDR3 is TGTGCCAGCAGCTCTCAGGGGGCCATGAACACTGAAGCTTTCTTT.

This clone was seen a few times. The chain joins TRBV4-1 to TRBJ1-1; D might be TRBD1 (5 bases). Looked up from germline, CDR1 is MGHRA and CDR2 is YSYEKL. The CDR3 consists of 15 residues. V was trimmed by 1 base and J by 0 bases, leaving 9 bases between them. The CDR3 reads CASSQGRTLNTEAFF. The CDR3, as DNA: TGCGCCAGCAGCCAAGGTAGGACACTGAACACTGAAGCTTTCTTT.

The genes are TRBV29-1 and TRBJ2-5, with no clear D. Trimming removed 5 bases at V and 7 bases at J, with 14 bases between. The CDR3 contains 12 residues. CDR1 is SQVTM, CDR2 ANQGSEA, per germline. CDR3 DNA sequence: TGCAGCGTTCAATTAGCATCTATGACCCAGTACTTC. Translated: CSVQLASMTQYF.

The chain has TRBV10-2 and TRBJ1-5; 9 nucleotides agree with TRBD1. Germline CDR1 WSHSY, CDR2 SAAADI. With 8 bases clipped from V and 3 bases from J, the junction kept 8 bases outside the gene matches. The CDR3 is 15 amino acids. The CDR3 nucleotides are TGCGCCAGCCGTCCCGGGACAGGGAACAATCAGCCCCAGCATTTT. Amino acids: CASRPGTGNNQPQHF.

The chain joins TRBV6-5 to TRBJ1-4; TRBD1 might be the D (6 bases). CDR1 and CDR2 from the germline V gene are MNHEY and SVGAGI. V dropped 5 bases and J dropped 4 bases, with 11 bases sitting between them. This CDR3 comprises 14 residues. The CDR3 spells CASSQQGRNEKLFF. Here the CDR3 DNA reads TGTGCCAGCAGTCAACAGGGCCGTAATGAAAAACTGTTTTTT.

The chain joins TRBV27 to TRBJ2-7; 8 bases are a match to TRBD2. V trimming: 2 bases; J trimming: 5 bases; junction bases outside the gene matches: 8. The CDR3 totals 15 residues. Germline assignment: CDR1 MNHEY and CDR2 SMNVEV (reference sequence). Here the CDR3 DNA reads TGTGCCAGCAGTTTAAGCCCGGGAGGGGTCCACGAGCAGTACTTC. It specifies CASSLSPGGVHEQYF.

The gene calls are TRBV2 and TRBJ2-6; weak D call: TRBD1 (5 bases). This CDR3 is built from 16 residues. Trimming shortened V by 4 bases and J by 2 bases, and 12 bases separated the two germline ends. The germline CDR1 and CDR2 sequences are SNHLY and FYNNEI. The CDR3 nucleotides read TGTGCCAGCAGTGTGGGCAGGGTGACTGGGGCCAACGTCCTGACTTTC. This sequence encodes CASSVGRVTGANVLTF.

The chain joins TRBV5-4 to TRBJ1-2, with 7 nucleotides matching TRBD1. With V trimmed by 4 bases and J by 5 bases, 8 bases remained unmatched. There are 14 residues in the CDR3. CDR1 SGHNT and CDR2 YYREEE come from the germline V gene (reference sequence). CDR3 bases: TGTGCCAGCAGCCCCGGACAGGAATCTTATGGCTACACCTTC. It yields the protein CASSPGQESYGYTF.

The chain couples TRBV7-2 to TRBJ2-7, with 10 bases matching TRBD2. The CDR3 contains 15 residues. From germline, CDR1 is SGHTA and CDR2 FQGNSA. J gave up 6 bases and V 5 bases, and 10 bases lay outside the gene matches. CDR3: CASSIPLAGVGEQYF. The CDR3 DNA sequence: TGTGCCAGCAGCATACCTCTAGCGGGAGTTGGCGAGCAGTACTTC. Full variable domain (missing parts from reference TRBV7-2 and TRBJ2-7): GAGVSQSPSNKVTEKGKDVELRCDPISGHTALYWYRQSLGQGLEFLIYFQGNSAPDKSGLPSDRFSAERTGGSVSTLTIQRTQQEDSAVYLCASSIPLAGVGEQYFGPGTRLTVT.

This clone was counted once. This rearrangement joins TRBV27 to TRBJ1-5; tentatively, D is TRBD1 (5 bases). The CDR3 runs to 16 residues. V was cut by 3 bases and J by 7 bases, with 19 bases left in between. Germline CDR1 reads MNHEY; CDR2 reads SMNVEV (reference sequence). CDR3 sequence: CASSFGITPGEQPQHF. As DNA, the CDR3 is TGTGCCAGCAGTTTCGGGATCACCCCGGGGGAACAGCCCCAGCATTTT.

The genes are TRBV9 and TRBJ1-5, with unresolved D. V gave up 5 bases and J gave up 6 bases, with 15 bases separating them. Looked up from germline, CDR1 is SGDLS and CDR2 is YYNGEE. The CDR3 sequence is 14 residues long. DNA for the CDR3: TGTGCCAGCAGTCGGTACGGGGTTGGTCAGCCCCAGCATTTT. This sequence encodes CASSRYGVGQPQHF.

Concerning this clone: The junction does not match germline at one end; this may be a read error. The chain combines TRBV4-3 with TRBJ1-5, with D hard to call. This CDR3 is 12 amino acids long. CDR1 is LGHNA and CDR2 is YSLEER in the germline V gene. CDR3 protein: CASSQGNQPQHF. The CDR3 region has the DNA TGCGCCAGCAGTCAAGGCAATCAGCCCCAGCATTTT.